The T cell receptor beta chain under discussion was sequenced for a study of blood T cell repertoires in COVID-19. Looking at the study overall: Sources were T cells, B-cell-depleted T cells, or PBMCs; the material itself was cDNA or gDNA.

CDR1 and CDR2 from the germline V gene are SGHVS and FNYEAQ. The CDR3 runs to 15 residues. V trimming: 3 bases; J trimming: 3 bases; junction bases outside the gene matches: 3. As processed by the authors: Amplifying reference gene primers gave estimates of nucleated cell counts. Data came from immunoSEQ multiplex PCR; TCRdb stores just in-frame clones and leaves some out. V and J calls plus clone size are reproduced from that table; the DNA served to infer D and trimming. The data hold around 85,000 clones, with around 89% observed a single time. The sample holds one count of this clone. This TCR was recovered from a woman aged 45-59 years with acute COVID-19. V gene TRBV7-6 combines with J gene TRBJ2-7; TRBD2 agrees at 12 bases. Specimen: PBMCs or T cells enriched from blood (not recorded which). The CDR3 DNA is TGTGCCAGCAGCTTGGGGACTAGCGGGCACTACGAGCAGTACTTC. This encodes CASSLGTSGHYEQYF.